These T cell receptor beta chains were read from a single sample in a study of OX40 agonist ivuxolimab in advanced cancers. TCRdb's table, derived via immunoSEQ multiplex PCR, lists solely in-frame clones and lacks some. The sample lists tens of thousands of clones, more than 80% occurring once. The input for sequencing was CD4+ or CD8+ T cells sorted from blood, taken in a trial of the OX40 agonist ivuxolimab. All receptors derive from an adult with an advanced solid tumor such as melanoma, head and neck, liver or kidney cancer. Each CDR3 is given with its conserved first and last residue. A D gene is named only where the DNA matches it firmly.

TRBV19,TRBJ1-2,NA,CASTPSPPLSGYTF
TRBV4-1,TRBJ2-3,TRBD2,CASSRAELRGLEIADTQYF
TRBV7-6,TRBJ1-1,NA,CASSLAAENTEAFF
TRBV6-4,TRBJ2-1,NA,CASSGGTAGNEQFF
TRBV6-6,TRBJ1-4,TRBD1,CASSLDRSTNEKLFF
TRBV27,TRBJ2-2,NA,CASSPITGLGTGELFF
TRBV4-1,TRBJ2-7,TRBD1,CASSRETGIDEQYF
TRBV7-8,TRBJ2-7,NA,CASSLRRGNYEQYF
TRBV11-2,TRBJ1-6,NA,CASSPDRSIYSPLHF
TRBV4-1,TRBJ2-1,NA,CASSQEPGLNNEQFF
TRBV6-4,TRBJ2-1,NA,CASSFFENDNEQFF
TRBV16,TRBJ1-4,NA,CASSWTPFATNEKLFF
TRBV27,TRBJ2-3,NA,CASSLSGAYAQYF
TRBV5-4,TRBJ2-7,NA,CASSLLGDYEQYF
TRBV10-2,TRBJ2-7,NA,CASSEGRNYEQYF
TRBV5-4,TRBJ2-7,NA,CASSFGHNYEQYF
TRBV7-9,TRBJ1-6,TRBD1,CASSPQTRDRGLLHF
TRBV7-8,TRBJ1-4,NA,CASSLVGGPKLFF
TRBV19,TRBJ1-5,NA,CASSIGNQPQHF
TRBV7-8,TRBJ1-3,NA,CASSLALDSGNTIYF
TRBV27,TRBJ2-7,TRBD2,CASSLEAGGPYEQYF
TRBV11-2,TRBJ2-7,NA,CASSLAGPYEQYF
TRBV27,TRBJ2-7,NA,CASSYSIGYEQYF